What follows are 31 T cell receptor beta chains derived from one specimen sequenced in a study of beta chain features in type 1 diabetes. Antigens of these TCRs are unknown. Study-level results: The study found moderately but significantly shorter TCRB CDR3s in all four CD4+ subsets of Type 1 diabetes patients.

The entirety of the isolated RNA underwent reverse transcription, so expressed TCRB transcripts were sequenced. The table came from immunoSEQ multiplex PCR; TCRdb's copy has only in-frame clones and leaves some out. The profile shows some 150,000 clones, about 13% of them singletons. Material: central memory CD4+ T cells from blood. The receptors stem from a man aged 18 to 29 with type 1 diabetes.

The CDR3 DNA reads TGTGCCAGCAACACAGGGGGGACCCAAGAGACCCAGTACTTC. Its translation is CASNTGGTQETQYF. The V gene is TRBV28, the J gene TRBJ2-5; 8 bases are shared with TRBD1. CDR1 MDHEN and CDR2 SYDVKM come from the germline V gene. V shed 7 bases, J shed 1 base, and the junction held 5 bases outside the gene matches. The CDR3 loop spans 14 amino acids.

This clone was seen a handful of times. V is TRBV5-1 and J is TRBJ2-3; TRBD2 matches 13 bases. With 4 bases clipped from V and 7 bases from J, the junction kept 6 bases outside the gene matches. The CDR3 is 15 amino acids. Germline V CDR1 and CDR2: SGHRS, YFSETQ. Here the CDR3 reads CASSQLAGGPNTQYF. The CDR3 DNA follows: TGCGCCAGCAGCCAACTAGCGGGGGGGCCAAATACGCAGTATTTT.

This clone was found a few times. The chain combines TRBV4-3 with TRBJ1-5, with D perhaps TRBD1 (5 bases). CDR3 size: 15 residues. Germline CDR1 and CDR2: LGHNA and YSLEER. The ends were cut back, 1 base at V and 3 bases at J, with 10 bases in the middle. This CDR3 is CASSQVTGNNQPQHF. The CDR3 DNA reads TGCGCCAGCAGCCAAGTTACAGGTAACAATCAGCCCCAGCATTTT.

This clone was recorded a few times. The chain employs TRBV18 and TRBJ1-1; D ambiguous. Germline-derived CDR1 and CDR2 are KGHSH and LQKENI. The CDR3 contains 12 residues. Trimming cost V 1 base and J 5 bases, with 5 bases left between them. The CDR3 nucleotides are TGTGCCAGCTCACCACAGCGGACTGAAGCTTTCTTT. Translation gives CASSPQRTEAFF.

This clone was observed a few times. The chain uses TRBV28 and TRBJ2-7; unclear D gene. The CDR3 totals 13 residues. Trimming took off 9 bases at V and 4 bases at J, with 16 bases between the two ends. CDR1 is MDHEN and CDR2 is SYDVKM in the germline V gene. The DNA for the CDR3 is TGTGCCAGTAAAGGGCCAGTTTGGTACGAGCAGTACTTC. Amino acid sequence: CASKGPVWYEQYF.

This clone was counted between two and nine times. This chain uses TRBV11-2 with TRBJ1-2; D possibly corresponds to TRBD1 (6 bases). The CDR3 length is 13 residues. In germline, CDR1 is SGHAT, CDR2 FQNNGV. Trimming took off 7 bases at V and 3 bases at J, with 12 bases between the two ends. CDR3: CASTQNRDYGYTF. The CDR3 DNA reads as TGTGCCAGCACCCAAAACAGGGACTATGGCTACACCTTC.

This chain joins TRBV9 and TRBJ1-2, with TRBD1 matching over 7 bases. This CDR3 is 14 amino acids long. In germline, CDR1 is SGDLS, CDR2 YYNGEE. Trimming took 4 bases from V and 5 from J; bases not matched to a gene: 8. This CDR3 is CASSSFPGQYGYTF. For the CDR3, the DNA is TGTGCCAGCAGCTCCTTTCCGGGACAGTATGGCTACACCTTC.

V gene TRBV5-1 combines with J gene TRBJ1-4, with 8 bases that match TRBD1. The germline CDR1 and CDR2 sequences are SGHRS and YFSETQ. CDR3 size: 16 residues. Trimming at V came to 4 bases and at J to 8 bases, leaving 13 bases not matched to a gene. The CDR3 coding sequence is TGCGCCAGCAGCCCCGCGGGACAGGCTCTGAGGGAAAAACTGTTTTTT. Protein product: CASSPAGQALREKLFF.

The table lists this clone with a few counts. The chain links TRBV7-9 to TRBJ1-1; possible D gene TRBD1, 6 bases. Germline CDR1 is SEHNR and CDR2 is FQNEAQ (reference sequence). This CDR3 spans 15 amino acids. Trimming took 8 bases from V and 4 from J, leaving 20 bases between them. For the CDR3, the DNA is TGTGCCAGCGGCCAAAGGGGGATGGGGGTCACTGAAGCTTTCTTT. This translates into CASGQRGMGVTEAFF.

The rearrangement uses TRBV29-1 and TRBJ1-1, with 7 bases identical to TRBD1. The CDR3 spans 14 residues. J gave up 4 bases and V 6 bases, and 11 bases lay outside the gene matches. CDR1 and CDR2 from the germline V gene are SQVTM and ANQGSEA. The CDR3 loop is CSVEDRSGGTEAFF. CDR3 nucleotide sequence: TGCAGCGTCGAGGACAGGTCGGGTGGCACTGAAGCTTTCTTT.

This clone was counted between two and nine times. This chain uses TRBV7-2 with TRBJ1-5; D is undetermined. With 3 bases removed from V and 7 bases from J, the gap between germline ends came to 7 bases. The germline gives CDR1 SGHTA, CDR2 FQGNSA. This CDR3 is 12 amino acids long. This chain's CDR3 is CASSLPGQPQHF. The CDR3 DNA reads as TGTGCCAGCAGCTTGCCCGGGCAGCCCCAGCATTTT.

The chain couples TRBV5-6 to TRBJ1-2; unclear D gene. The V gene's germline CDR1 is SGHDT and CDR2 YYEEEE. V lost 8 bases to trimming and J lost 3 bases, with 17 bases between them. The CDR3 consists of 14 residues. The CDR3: CASTSILWDYGYTF. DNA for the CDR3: TGTGCCAGTACCTCAATTTTGTGGGACTATGGCTACACCTTC. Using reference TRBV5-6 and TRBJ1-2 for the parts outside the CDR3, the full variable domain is DAGVTQSPTHLIKTRGQQVTLRCSPKSGHDTVSWYQQALGQGPQFIFQYYEEEERQRGNFPDRFSGHQFPNYSSELNVNALLLGDSALYLCASTSILWDYGYTFGSGTRLTVV.

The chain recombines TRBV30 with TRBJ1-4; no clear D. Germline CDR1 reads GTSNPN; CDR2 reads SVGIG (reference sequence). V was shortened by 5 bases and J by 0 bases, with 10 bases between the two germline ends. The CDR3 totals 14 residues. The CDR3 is CAWDPSATNEKLFF. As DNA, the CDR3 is TGTGCCTGGGACCCCAGTGCAACTAATGAAAAACTGTTTTTT.

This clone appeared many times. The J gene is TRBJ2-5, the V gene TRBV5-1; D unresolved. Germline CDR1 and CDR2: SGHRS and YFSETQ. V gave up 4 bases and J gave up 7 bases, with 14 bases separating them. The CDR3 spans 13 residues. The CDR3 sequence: CASSQDPVGTQYF. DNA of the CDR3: TGCGCCAGCAGCCAAGATCCGGTGGGGACCCAGTACTTC.

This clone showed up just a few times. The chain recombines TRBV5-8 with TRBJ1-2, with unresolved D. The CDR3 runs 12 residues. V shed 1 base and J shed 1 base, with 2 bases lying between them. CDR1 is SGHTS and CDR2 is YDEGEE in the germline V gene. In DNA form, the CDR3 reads TGTGCCAGCAGCTTGAGTAACTATGGCTACACCTTC. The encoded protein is CASSLSNYGYTF.

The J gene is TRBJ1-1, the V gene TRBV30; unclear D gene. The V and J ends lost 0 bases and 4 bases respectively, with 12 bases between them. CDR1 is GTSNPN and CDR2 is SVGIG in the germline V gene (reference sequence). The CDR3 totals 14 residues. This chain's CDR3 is CAWSVGAHSTEAFF. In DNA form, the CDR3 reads TGTGCCTGGAGTGTGGGAGCCCACAGCACTGAAGCTTTCTTT.

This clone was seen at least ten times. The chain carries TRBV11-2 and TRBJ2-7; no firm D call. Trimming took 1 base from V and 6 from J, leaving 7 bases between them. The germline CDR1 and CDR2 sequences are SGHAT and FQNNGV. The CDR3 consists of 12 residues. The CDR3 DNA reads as TGTGCCAGCAGCTTAGGACATTTCGAGCAGTACTTC. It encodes CASSLGHFEQYF.

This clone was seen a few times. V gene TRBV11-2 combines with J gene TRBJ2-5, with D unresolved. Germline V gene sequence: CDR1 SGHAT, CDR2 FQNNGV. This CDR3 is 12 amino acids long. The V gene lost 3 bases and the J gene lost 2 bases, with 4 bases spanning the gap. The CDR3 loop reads CASSFSQETQYF. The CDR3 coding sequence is TGTGCCAGCAGCTTCTCACAAGAGACCCAGTACTTC.

The CDR3 here is CASSSTQGSTEAFF. The CDR3 DNA reads as TGTGCCAGCAGCTCCACACAGGGGAGTACTGAAGCTTTCTTT. The V gene is TRBV11-3, the J gene TRBJ1-1, with 7 bases matching TRBD1. The junction had 7 bases not matched to a gene; V was cut back by 4 bases and J by 5 bases. Per germline, CDR1 SGHNT and CDR2 YENEEA. CDR3 length: 14 amino acids.

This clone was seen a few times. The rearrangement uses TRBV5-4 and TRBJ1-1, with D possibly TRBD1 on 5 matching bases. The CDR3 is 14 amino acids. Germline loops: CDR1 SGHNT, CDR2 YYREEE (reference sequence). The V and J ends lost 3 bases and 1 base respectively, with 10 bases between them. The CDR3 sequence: CASSSGLGNTEAFF. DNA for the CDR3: TGTGCCAGCAGCTCAGGGTTGGGGAACACTGAAGCTTTCTTT.

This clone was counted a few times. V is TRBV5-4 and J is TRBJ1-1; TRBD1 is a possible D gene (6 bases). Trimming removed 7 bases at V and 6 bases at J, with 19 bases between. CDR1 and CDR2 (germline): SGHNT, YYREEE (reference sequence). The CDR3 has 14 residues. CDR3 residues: CASVVDVGGSEAFF. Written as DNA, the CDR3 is TGTGCCAGCGTTGTGGATGTTGGGGGCTCTGAAGCTTTCTTT.

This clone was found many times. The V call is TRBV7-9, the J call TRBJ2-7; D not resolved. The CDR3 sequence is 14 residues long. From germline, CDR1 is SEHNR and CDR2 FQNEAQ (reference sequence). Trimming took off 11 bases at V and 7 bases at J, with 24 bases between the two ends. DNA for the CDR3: TGTGCCGCCCTAATAGGCCAGGCGGCTGGGGAGCAGTACTTC. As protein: CAALIGQAAGEQYF.

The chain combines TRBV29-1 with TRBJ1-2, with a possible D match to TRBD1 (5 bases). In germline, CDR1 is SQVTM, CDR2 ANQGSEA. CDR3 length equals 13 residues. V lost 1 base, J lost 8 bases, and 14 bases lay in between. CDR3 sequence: CSVEGGWAGGYTF. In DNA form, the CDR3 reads TGCAGCGTTGAAGGGGGCTGGGCCGGAGGCTACACCTTC.

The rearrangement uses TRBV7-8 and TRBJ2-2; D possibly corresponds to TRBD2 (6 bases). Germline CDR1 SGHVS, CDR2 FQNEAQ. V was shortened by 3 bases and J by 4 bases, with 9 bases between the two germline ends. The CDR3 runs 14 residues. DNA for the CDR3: TGTGCCAGCAGCTTGGGAGGTGGCACCGGGGAGCTGTTTTTT. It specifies CASSLGGGTGELFF.

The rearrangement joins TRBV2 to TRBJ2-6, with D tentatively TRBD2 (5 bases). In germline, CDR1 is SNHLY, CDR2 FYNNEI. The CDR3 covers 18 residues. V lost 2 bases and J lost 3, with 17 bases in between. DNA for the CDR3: TGTGCCAGCAGTGAATTATCTGGGTTTGGAGGTGGGGCCAACGTCCTGACTTTC. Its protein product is CASSELSGFGGGANVLTF.

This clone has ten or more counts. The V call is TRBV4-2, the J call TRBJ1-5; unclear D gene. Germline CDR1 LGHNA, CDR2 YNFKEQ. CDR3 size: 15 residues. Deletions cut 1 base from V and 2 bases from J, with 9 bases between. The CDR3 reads CASSQVARGNQPQHF. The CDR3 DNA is TGTGCCAGCAGCCAAGTTGCGCGAGGCAATCAGCCCCAGCATTTT.

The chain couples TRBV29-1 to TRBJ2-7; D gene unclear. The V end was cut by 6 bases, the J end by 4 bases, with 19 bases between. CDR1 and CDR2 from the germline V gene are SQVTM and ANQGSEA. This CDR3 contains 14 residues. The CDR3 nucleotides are TGCAGCGTCGTTGACTCCAGCCACCCATACGAGCAGTACTTC. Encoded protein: CSVVDSSHPYEQYF.

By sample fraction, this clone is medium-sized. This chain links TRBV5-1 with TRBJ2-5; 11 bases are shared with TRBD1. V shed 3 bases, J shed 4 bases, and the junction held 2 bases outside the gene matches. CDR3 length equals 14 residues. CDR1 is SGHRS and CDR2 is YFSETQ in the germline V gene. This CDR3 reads CASSSGQGAETQYF. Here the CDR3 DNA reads TGCGCCAGCAGCTCTGGACAGGGGGCAGAGACCCAGTACTTC.

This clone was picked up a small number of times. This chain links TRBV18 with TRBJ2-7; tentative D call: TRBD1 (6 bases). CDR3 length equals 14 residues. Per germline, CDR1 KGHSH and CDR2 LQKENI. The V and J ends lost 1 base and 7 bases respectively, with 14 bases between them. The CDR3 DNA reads TGTGCCAGCTCACCACGACAGGACTGGTGGGAGCAGTACTTC. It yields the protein CASSPRQDWWEQYF.

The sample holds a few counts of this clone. The CDR3 sequence: CASRRTGGGETQYF. CDR3 nucleotide sequence: TGTGCCAGCAGGCGCACAGGGGGTGGAGAGACCCAGTACTTC. This rearrangement joins TRBV6-1 to TRBJ2-5; 8 bases agree with TRBD1. The length of the CDR3 is 14 residues. The germline gives CDR1 MNHNS, CDR2 SASEGT. The trim removed 6 bases at V and 4 bases at J, leaving 7 bases unmatched.

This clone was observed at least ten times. CDR3 nucleotide sequence: TGTGCCAGCTCAGGGTCAGAGACCCAGTACTTC. Protein sequence: CASSGSETQYF. This sequence joins TRBV18 and TRBJ2-5; D is ambiguous. V lost 5 bases, J lost 4 bases, and 5 bases lay in between. Germline loops: CDR1 KGHSH, CDR2 LQKENI. This CDR3 contains 11 residues.